Each of the 19 T cell receptor beta chains below was sequenced from the same sample in a study of breast tumors, draining lymph nodes, adjacent tissues. Axillary draining lymph nodes of breast cancer patients supplied the node samples. Each CDR3 protein gets one entry after TCRdb re-called the multiplex PCR reads with MiXCR. The data hold about 130,000 distinct CDR3 sequences, with 21% observed a single time. The material sequenced was axillary lymph node tissue. The receptors originated from a female donor with breast cancer. Some clones in this sample may be carry-over from other donors' samples.

This clonotype was seen repeatedly, ten times or more. The chain links TRBV15 to TRBJ1-2; 7 nucleotides agree with TRBD1. The CDR3 sequence is 14 residues long. V trimming: 1 base; J trimming: 7 bases; junction bases outside the gene matches: 6. From germline, CDR1 is LNHNV and CDR2 YYDKDF (reference sequence). The CDR3 DNA sequence: TGTGCCACCAGCAGAGTTGAGGGGGCGGCTGGCTACACCTTC. Residues: CATSRVEGAAGYTF.

The sample holds many counts of this clonotype. This sequence joins TRBV6-6 and TRBJ2-7, with D tentatively TRBD2 (6 bases). Germline CDR1 MNHNY, CDR2 SVGAGI (reference sequence). CDR3 length equals 17 residues. V dropped 0 bases and J dropped 0 bases, with 15 bases sitting between them. Written as DNA, the CDR3 is TGTGCCAGCAGTTACTCGGTCGGGACCGGGGGCTCCTACGAGCAGTACTTC. Encoded protein: CASSYSVGTGGSYEQYF.

This clonotype showed up many times. This chain connects TRBV5-4 to TRBJ2-7, with TRBD1 matching over 9 bases. Germline V gene data show CDR1 as SGHNT and CDR2 as YYREEE (reference sequence). Losses at the gene ends were 4 bases for V and 5 bases for J; bases not matched to a gene: 10. The CDR3 spans 15 residues. CDR3 protein: CASSRPGQGTNEQYF. The DNA for the CDR3 is TGTGCCAGCAGCCGTCCGGGACAGGGAACAAACGAGCAGTACTTC.

The J gene is TRBJ2-2, the V gene TRBV4-1; D might be TRBD2 (5 bases). There are 16 residues in the CDR3. V shed 3 bases and J shed 2 bases, with 13 bases lying between them. Germline V lookup: CDR1 MGHRA, CDR2 YSYEKL. The CDR3 DNA follows: TGCGCCAGCAGCCACGTGTCGGGGATTAACACCGGGGAGCTGTTTTTT. Translation gives CASSHVSGINTGELFF.

This chain connects TRBV10-3 to TRBJ2-5; 15 bases are a match to TRBD2. The CDR3 spans 14 residues. Germline V CDR1 and CDR2: ENHRY, SYGVKD. Trimming at V came to 10 bases and at J to 5 bases, leaving 5 bases not matched to a gene. CDR3 amino acids: CATGLAGGWETQYF. The CDR3 bases are TGTGCCACCGGACTAGCGGGAGGGTGGGAGACCCAGTACTTC.

V gene TRBV9 combines with J gene TRBJ2-2; the match to TRBD2 covers 7 bases. J lost 8 bases, V lost 3 bases, and 7 bases had no gene match. The CDR3 length is 14 residues. Germline V lookup: CDR1 SGDLS, CDR2 YYNGEE. The chain's CDR3 is CASSASSGTGELFF. The CDR3 DNA reads as TGTGCCAGCAGCGCTTCCAGCGGGACTGGGGAGCTGTTTTTT.

This clonotype showed up many times. V gene TRBV6-5 combines with J gene TRBJ2-7; D is perhaps TRBD1 (6 bases). From germline, CDR1 is MNHEY and CDR2 SVGAGI. The CDR3 runs 16 residues. V was trimmed by 5 bases and J by 2 bases, leaving 19 bases between them. CDR3 DNA: TGTGCCAGCAGTACGGACAGCGGTAGAGGGGCCTACGAGCAGTACTTC. Translating gives CASSTDSGRGAYEQYF.

This clonotype was recorded many times. The genes are TRBV6-2 or TRBV6-3 and TRBJ2-7, with 10 bases aligning to TRBD1. Germline CDR1 is MNHEY and CDR2 is SVGEGT. Losses at the gene ends were 0 bases for V and 6 bases for J; bases not matched to a gene: 8. There are 16 residues in the CDR3. CDR3 protein: CASSYSIVTGGFEQYF. The CDR3 DNA reads as TGTGCCAGCAGTTACTCGATTGTGACAGGGGGCTTCGAGCAGTACTTC.

This clonotype appeared many times. The CDR3 is CASSQEGRGGELFF. The CDR3 nucleotides read TGCGCCAGCAGCCAAGAAGGACGGGGCGGGGAGCTGTTTTTT. This chain joins TRBV4-1 and TRBJ2-2, with TRBD2 as a possible D gene (5 bases). The V gene's germline CDR1 is MGHRA and CDR2 YSYEKL. The CDR3 contains 14 residues. With 0 bases removed from V and 7 bases from J, the gap between germline ends came to 9 bases.

This clonotype was picked up many times. J is TRBJ2-7 and V is TRBV7-3, with D possibly matching TRBD2 (6 bases). V lost 5 bases and J 3 bases, leaving 17 bases between the germline ends. There are 15 residues in the CDR3. Germline V CDR1 and CDR2: SGHTA, FQGTGA. The CDR3 is CASSHGMGLGYEQYF. The CDR3 nucleotides are TGTGCCAGCAGCCACGGAATGGGACTTGGCTACGAGCAGTACTTC.

Concerning this clonotype: Given a much more abundant clone one base away, this may be a read error. J is TRBJ2-2 and V is TRBV6-6; D is perhaps TRBD1 or TRBD2 (5 bases each). The CDR3 is 13 residues long. The germline CDR1 and CDR2 sequences are MNHNY and SVGAGI (reference sequence). CDR3 nucleotide sequence: TGTGCCGGCAGGGACCGTAACACCGGGGAGCTGTTTTTT. This sequence encodes CAGRDRNTGELFF.

Note on this clonotype: A read error may explain this, as a much larger clone is one base away. Because the CDR3 is missing its conserved closing phenylalanine or tryptophan, this is likely a read error. This chain joins TRBV18 and TRBJ2-5; D gene ambiguous. V was pared by 3 bases and J by 5 bases, with 13 bases between. Germline V gives CDR1 KGHSH, CDR2 LQKENI. This CDR3 has 14 amino acids. In DNA, the CDR3 is TGTGCCAGCTCACCGCCCTCTGAAGGGGAGACCCAGTACTCC. It codes for CASSPPSEGETQYS.

The V and J genes are TRBV5-4 and TRBJ2-4; 7 nucleotides agree with TRBD1. This CDR3 has 14 residues. After removal of 5 bases from V and 4 bases from J, the junction contained 6 bases not matched to a gene. Germline-derived CDR1 and CDR2 are SGHNT and YYREEE (reference sequence). In DNA, the CDR3 is TGTGCCAGCAGTACCGGGACAGAGAAAAACATTCAGTACTTC. Translation gives CASSTGTEKNIQYF.

A word on this clonotype: It may be a read error: a sequence one base away is much more abundant. This rearrangement joins TRBV5-1 to TRBJ2-7, with TRBD1 as a possible D gene (6 bases). CDR1 is SGHRS and CDR2 is YFSETQ in the germline V gene. The CDR3 totals 15 residues. CDR3 nucleotides: TGCGCCGGCAGCTTGGTAGGGGGAGAGCTCTACGAGCAGTACTTC. Translated, it gives CAGSLVGGELYEQYF.

This chain connects TRBV9 to TRBJ1-2; TRBD1 is a possible D gene (5 bases). Trimming removed 2 bases from V and 5 bases from J, with 19 bases in between. Germline assignment: CDR1 SGDLS and CDR2 YYNGEE. The CDR3 extends over 16 amino acids. This CDR3 reads CASSVDGAGSVYGYTF. CDR3 nucleotides: TGTGCCAGCAGCGTGGACGGGGCCGGGAGTGTATATGGCTACACCTTC.

This clonotype appeared many times. V and J are TRBV9 and TRBJ2-1; D is uncertain. V gave up 0 bases and J gave up 7 bases, with 17 bases separating them. The CDR3 extends over 16 amino acids. Germline-derived CDR1 and CDR2 are SGDLS and YYNGEE. CDR3 sequence: CASSVEWRGPGNEQFF. The CDR3 nucleotides are TGTGCCAGCAGCGTAGAATGGAGAGGACCTGGGAATGAGCAGTTCTTC.

This clonotype was counted many times. The chain employs TRBV20-1 and TRBJ1-5, with 7 bases aligning to TRBD1. V dropped 2 bases and J dropped 3; count of bases not matched to a gene: 4. There are 14 residues in the CDR3. CDR1 is DFQATT, CDR2 SNEGSKA, per germline (reference sequence). In nucleotides, the CDR3 is TGCAGTGCTAGATCCGGGACAGCCAATCAGCCCCAGCATTTT. Its protein product is CSARSGTANQPQHF.

Turning to this clonotype: Since a much larger clone is just one base distant, this may be a read error. The chain recombines TRBV29-1 with TRBJ1-2; D uncertain. CDR1 is SQVTM and CDR2 is ANQGSEA in the germline V gene. This CDR3 is 12 amino acids long. The ends were cut back, 5 bases at V and 6 bases at J, with 13 bases in the middle. The CDR3, as DNA: TGCAGCGTTATCAATGGGCAGGATGGCTACACCTTC. Translating gives CSVINGQDGYTF.

The chain is built from TRBV18 and TRBJ2-1, with D perhaps assigned TRBD1 or TRBD2 (5 bases each). The CDR3 is 17 amino acids. Germline V gene data show CDR1 as KGHSH and CDR2 as LQKENI. With 0 bases removed from V and 0 bases from J, the gap between germline ends came to 12 bases. CDR3: CASSPPRGSSSYNEQFF. CDR3 nucleotide sequence: TGTGCCAGCTCACCACCGAGGGGCTCAAGCTCCTACAATGAGCAGTTCTTC.